This T cell receptor beta chain was identified during a study of T cell repertoires in cytomegalovirus infection. The overall study: Indications of both CMV infection and matching HLA type were provided by public TCR beta signatures. Study findings and constraints: Cumulative frequency (of public TCR beta family members) identified carriers of CMV plus the relevant HLA. CMV-specific TCR beta clonotypes restricted by HLA-C dominated the ex vivo response.

Trimming shortened V by 2 bases and J by 9 bases, and 14 bases separated the two germline ends. The germline gives CDR1 SGHVS, CDR2 FNYEAQ. This CDR3 is 14 amino acids long. This clonotype has at least ten counts. Its antigen is unknown. TCRdb called the reads again in MiXCR, with one record for every CDR3 protein. The sample lists about 230,000 distinct CDR3 sequences; 22% were seen once. Sequencing input: CD8+ T cells from PBMCs. The rearrangement links TRBV7-6 to TRBJ2-1, with D possibly TRBD2 on 7 matching bases. The origin of this receptor is a human donor in good health (CMV status not recorded). Some clones in this sample may be carry-over from other donors' samples. The CDR3 coding sequence is TGTGCCAGCAGCTTAATTGGGGGGGCGGGTGAGCAGTTCTTC. It yields the protein CASSLIGGAGEQFF.